The TCR beta chain described here comes from a study of blood T cell repertoires in COVID-19 (dated by TCRdb to 2019 to 2021). For the study in its entirety: The collaborator samples originated in the United States, Italy and Spain and spanned the acute and convalescent phases of COVID-19. The material from the prospective study consisted of cDNA or gDNA derived from T cells, B-cell-depleted T cells, or PBMCs. Deeply sampled blood TCRbeta repertoires from subjects exposed to, actively infected with, or recovered from COVID-19 were included in the dataset. A freely available public database, intended as a resource for researchers studying the immune response to SARS-CoV-2, is where the repertoires were released. Samples came from the ongoing ImmuneRACE study (first 160 participants) plus 1,254 subjects from 6 global collaborators. Nearly every sample came with metadata listing a de-identified subject ID, COVID-19 status, age in years and sex. HLA class I and class II types, where available, came from metadata supplied by the sample provider rather than from assay-based typing. Overall study results and their limits: The quantity of clinical and demographic metadata differed by source and by participant and was supplied without curation.

With regard to this clone: There is no known antigen for this receptor. The input lacks base qualities; no much larger clone sits a single base away.

The immunoSEQ Assay, a bias-controlled multiplex PCR, was used to amplify TCRbeta CDR3 regions from genomic DNA. The paper's processing steps were these. The number of nucleated cells in each sample was estimated from the amplification of reference gene primers within the assay. To quantify the absolute abundance of each unique TCRbeta CDR3 rearrangement, sequence reads were collapsed and filtered. Productive Simpson clonality was computed per sample as the square root of Simpson's diversity index over productive rearrangements. TCRdb took this table from immuneACCESS and kept in-frame rearrangements with V and J called. Such tables lack part of the clones; where checked against another copy, unresolved V genes explain under half of the gap, and the rest is unexplained. The V and J calls and clone size are taken from that table; D and trimming were inferred from the DNA. The sample yields about 260,000 clones; more than 75% were counted once. About 1.6% of the sample lies in the top ten.

In the germline V gene (reference sequence), CDR1 corresponds to SEHNR and CDR2 to FQNEAQ. From the cysteine through the phenylalanine, the CDR3 covers 14 amino acids. The entry retains the CDR3 DNA only, 42 bases that are in frame from base 1. Relative to germline, V is 6 bases shorter and J is 0 bases shorter, with 12 bases between their ends. Samples from volunteer blood donors who had recovered from COVID-19 were contributed by a second Seattle source. Each collaborating institution followed its own protocols to collect whole blood in K2EDTA tubes. For TCRbeta analysis, collaborators shipped samples as frozen whole blood, isolated PBMCs, or DNA extracted from either of those sample types.

Material for sequencing was peripheral blood. The receptor was isolated from a woman in her forties who had recovered from COVID-19. The sequence joins TRBV7-9 to TRBJ2-7; matching of 5 bases hints at TRBD2 as the D gene. The base sequence is TGTGCCAGCAGTTTCCCGGGAATCTCCTACGAGCAGTACTTC. This translates into CASSFPGISYEQYF.